Reported below is one T cell receptor beta chain. Its antigen is unknown. Base quality data are lacking; no much larger clone is found one base away. These data belong to a study of blood T cell repertoires in COVID-19 (dated by TCRdb to 2019 to 2021). Regarding the complete study: Samples covering the acute and convalescent phases of COVID-19 were provided by collaborators in the United States, Italy and Spain. The material from the prospective study consisted of cDNA or gDNA derived from T cells, B-cell-depleted T cells, or PBMCs. The dataset comprised deeply sampled blood TCRbeta repertoires from subjects exposed to, actively infected with, or recovered from COVID-19. The repertoires were released in a freely available public database intended as a resource for research on the immune response to SARS-CoV-2. Samples came from the ongoing ImmuneRACE study (first 160 participants) plus 1,254 subjects from 6 global collaborators. A de-identified subject ID, COVID-19 status, age in years and sex were almost always included in the sample metadata. Where HLA class I and class II types were available, the types were taken from metadata supplied by the sample provider, not from assay-based typing. The investigation overall reported the following: The amount of clinical and demographic metadata varied by source and participant and was provided uncurated.

Reading from cysteine to phenylalanine, the CDR3 counts 14 amino acids. Only the CDR3 DNA is retained, 42 bases long and in frame from the first base. Based on the germline V gene (reference sequence), the CDR1 and CDR2 sequences are LGHDT and YNNKEL. After removal of 4 bases from V and 8 bases from J, the junction retains 7 bases not matched to a gene. Enrolling through a virtual design, the prospective study's participants ranged in age from about 18 to 100 years and lived across approximately 25 United States geographic areas. In the prospective study, participants were assigned to cohorts based on the clinical history participants reported in a screening survey and a study questionnaire. A participant counted as exposed if, within 2 weeks of entering the study, that participant had been in contact with someone who had a PCR-confirmed or clinician-diagnosed COVID-19 case. In the prospective study, mobile phlebotomists collected whole blood, serum and a nasopharyngeal or oropharyngeal swab from each participant. Additional blood draws and questionnaires over an approximately 2-month period could optionally be provided by prospective study participants. Prospective study blood samples were shipped either frozen or at room temperature before DNA extraction.

The immunoSEQ Assay, a bias-controlled multiplex PCR, was used to amplify TCRbeta CDR3 regions from genomic DNA. On the study's bioinformatics: Within the assay, amplification of reference gene primers was used to estimate how many nucleated cells each sample contained. To quantify the absolute abundance of each unique TCRbeta CDR3 rearrangement, sequence reads were collapsed and filtered. Productive Simpson clonality was computed per sample as the square root of Simpson's diversity index over productive rearrangements. Drawn from immuneACCESS, this table holds only the in-frame rearrangements with V and J called that TCRdb kept. Clones are partly lost; checked studies trace under half to an unresolved V gene and leave the rest unexplained. That table gives V, J and clone size, and the DNA gave D and trimming. The sample yields over 200,000 clones; 75% to 90% were counted once. The ten largest clones add up to approximately 4% of the sample.

This TCR was sampled from a woman in her twenties or thirties who had been exposed to COVID-19. The sample comprised PBMCs or T cells enriched from blood (not recorded which). The receptor chain draws on TRBV3-1 (or the pseudogene TRBV3-2) and TRBJ1-3, with 8 bases in between that match TRBD1. The bases read TGTGCCAGCAGCCGGGCCCGGGACAGGCACACCATATATTTT. This translates into CASSRARDRHTIYF.